These 25 T cell receptor beta chains originate from one sample sequenced in a study of blood T cell repertoires in COVID-19. Method: immunoSEQ multiplex PCR; TCRdb's copy keeps in-frame clones and lacks some. The table lists around 70,000 clones, approximately 78% of them singletons. The sample comprised peripheral blood. Receptors were obtained from a woman aged 55 to 70 with acute or convalescent COVID-19.

J is TRBJ2-3 and V is TRBV6-6, with D tentatively TRBD1 (5 bases). Looked up from germline, CDR1 is MNHNY and CDR2 is SVGAGI (reference sequence). The V end lost 2 bases, the J end lost 2 bases, and 8 bases lay between the germline ends. The CDR3 runs to 14 residues. CDR3 DNA: TGTGCCAGCAGTTACCAAGGGGTCACAGATACGCAGTATTTT. It yields the protein CASSYQGVTDTQYF.

The chain links TRBV7-6 to TRBJ1-1; D unresolved. Germline V lookup: CDR1 SGHVS, CDR2 FNYEAQ. V dropped 8 bases and J dropped 0 bases, with 16 bases sitting between them. The CDR3 is 15 amino acids. The CDR3 protein is CASFRRSGMNTEAFF. DNA of the CDR3: TGTGCCAGCTTTCGGCGATCCGGGATGAACACTGAAGCTTTCTTT.

This chain links TRBV7-2 with TRBJ1-3; TRBD1 matches at 9 bases. The junction had 8 bases not matched to a gene; V was cut back by 3 bases and J by 8 bases. Germline V gene lookup returns CDR1 SGHTA and CDR2 FQGNSA. This CDR3 is built from 15 residues. This CDR3 reads CASSFPGQGEDTIYF. CDR3 nucleotide sequence: TGTGCCAGCAGCTTCCCGGGACAGGGAGAGGACACCATATATTTT. Looking up the rest from reference TRBV7-2 and TRBJ1-3 gives the full variable domain: GAGVSQSPSNKVTEKGKDVELRCDPISGHTALYWYRQSLGQGLEFLIYFQGNSAPDKSGLPSDRFSAERTGGSVSTLTIQRTQQEDSAVYLCASSFPGQGEDTIYFGEGSWLTVV.

The chain uses TRBV6-2 or TRBV6-3 and TRBJ2-7; possible D gene TRBD2, 6 bases. The V end was cut by 5 bases, the J end by 3 bases, with 14 bases between. This CDR3 comprises 14 residues. Germline CDR1 and CDR2: MNHEY and SVGEGT. CDR3 sequence (DNA): TGTGCCAGCAGTCGTCCGGGGGTCAGCTACGAGCAGTACGTC. Translation gives CASSRPGVSYEQYV.

The chain carries TRBV28 and TRBJ1-1, with a possible D match to TRBD1 (5 bases). CDR3 size: 18 residues. V lost 5 bases, J lost 6 bases, and 28 bases lay in between. The germline CDR1 and CDR2 sequences are MDHEN and SYDVKM. This chain's CDR3 is CASSGGGRGLHVAAEAFF. The DNA for the CDR3 is TGTGCCAGCAGTGGGGGTGGGCGGGGCTTGCATGTGGCGGCTGAAGCTTTCTTT.

This chain connects TRBV5-1 to TRBJ1-4; the match to TRBD1 covers 8 bases. Germline loops: CDR1 SGHRS, CDR2 YFSETQ. The CDR3 is made up of 15 amino acids. V lost 1 base to trimming and J lost 5 bases; unmatched junction nucleotides: 4. CDR3 sequence: CASSLSGDRNEKLFF. For the CDR3, the DNA is TGCGCCAGCAGCTTGTCAGGGGACAGGAATGAAAAACTGTTTTTT.

The gene calls are TRBV6-2 or TRBV6-3 and TRBJ1-2, with D maybe TRBD1 (5 bases). This CDR3 spans 15 amino acids. CDR1 and CDR2 from the germline V gene are MNHEY and SVGEGT. V was pared by 4 bases and J by 4 bases, with 16 bases between. The CDR3 coding sequence is TGTGCCAGCAGTTCTCTTTCCAGGGAAGCCTATGGCTACACCTTC. This sequence encodes CASSSLSREAYGYTF.

V and J are TRBV11-3 and TRBJ2-2; TRBD1 matches at 9 bases. Germline CDR1 and CDR2: SGHNT and YENEEA. The CDR3 loop spans 15 amino acids. Trimming cost V 3 bases and J 4 bases; bases outside gene matches: 3. The CDR3 region has the DNA TGTGCCAGCAGCTTGGGGACAGGGAGCACCGGGGAGCTGTTTTTT. The encoded protein is CASSLGTGSTGELFF.

V usage is TRBV12-3 or TRBV12-4 and J usage is TRBJ1-3; TRBD1 is a possible D gene (6 bases). V was cut by 6 bases and J by 4 bases, with 10 bases left in between. The CDR3 sequence is 13 residues long. The CDR3 reads CASRSRGGNTIYF. In nucleotides, the CDR3 is TGTGCCAGCAGATCCAGGGGAGGAAACACCATATATTTT.

This chain links TRBV27 with TRBJ1-5; D remains unclear. The V gene lost 5 bases and the J gene lost 8 bases, with 7 bases spanning the gap. CDR3 size: 11 residues. Germline CDR1 MNHEY, CDR2 SMNVEV (reference sequence). The CDR3 DNA is TGTGCCAGCAGTACCACAGAGCCCCAGCATTTT. Amino acid sequence: CASSTTEPQHF.

The gene calls are TRBV15 and TRBJ1-5, with 7 nucleotides matching TRBD1. With 2 bases clipped from V and 2 bases from J, the junction kept 6 bases outside the gene matches. The CDR3 covers 16 residues. The V gene's germline CDR1 is LNHNV and CDR2 YYDKDF (reference sequence). CDR3 sequence: CATSRSRQGGNQPQHF. The CDR3 nucleotides are TGTGCCACCAGCAGAAGCCGACAGGGCGGCAATCAGCCCCAGCATTTT.

As DNA, the CDR3 is TGTGCCAGCAGCTCGCATCGGATAAGGGAGACCTACAATGAGCAGTTCTTC. Translated: CASSSHRIRETYNEQFF. The rearrangement uses TRBV11-2 and TRBJ2-1; a weak D match, TRBD2 (5 bases). Germline V gene lookup returns CDR1 SGHAT and CDR2 FQNNGV. The CDR3 has 17 residues. Trimming pared 4 bases from V and 2 bases from J, leaving 18 bases between.

J is TRBJ1-3 and V is TRBV7-6; TRBD1 aligns across 9 bases. The ends lost 1 base at V and 2 bases at J; junction bases unmatched: 0. From germline, CDR1 is SGHVS and CDR2 FNYEAQ. The CDR3 extends over 15 amino acids. The CDR3 DNA reads as TGTGCCAGCAGCTTAGGACAGGGGGCTGGAAACACCATATATTTT. Translation gives CASSLGQGAGNTIYF.

The J gene is TRBJ2-7, the V gene TRBV28; TRBD1 matches 11 bases. V trimming: 2 bases; J trimming: 0 bases; junction bases outside the gene matches: 3. In germline, CDR1 is MDHEN, CDR2 SYDVKM. The CDR3 has 16 amino acids. This CDR3 reads CASSLLGTGGSYEQYF. CDR3 DNA: TGTGCCAGCAGTTTACTCGGGACAGGGGGCTCCTACGAGCAGTACTTC.

The V call is TRBV7-2, the J call TRBJ2-3; TRBD1 agrees at 10 bases. Germline V gene lookup returns CDR1 SGHTA and CDR2 FQGNSA. CDR3 size: 15 residues. V was pared by 6 bases and J by 3 bases, with 6 bases of the junction left unmatched. The CDR3 DNA reads as TGTGCCAGCAGTTACGACAGGGGGCTGACAGATACGCAGTATTTT. Its protein product is CASSYDRGLTDTQYF.

The genes are TRBV27 and TRBJ1-6; D uncertain. The CDR3 covers 15 residues. The germline gives CDR1 MNHEY, CDR2 SMNVEV (reference sequence). The V and J ends lost 7 bases and 6 bases respectively, with 16 bases between them. The CDR3 region is CASTSRSPFNSPLHF. CDR3 DNA sequence: TGTGCCAGCACCTCGAGGTCGCCCTTTAATTCACCCCTCCACTTT.

The chain combines TRBV4-1 with TRBJ2-7; 9 nucleotides line up with TRBD1. J was trimmed by 1 base and V by 4 bases; bases with no gene match: 2. This CDR3 spans 14 amino acids. Germline V CDR1 and CDR2: MGHRA, YSYEKL. DNA of the CDR3: TGCGCCAGCAGCCCGGGACAGGGTTCCTACGAGCAGTACGTC. Its protein is CASSPGQGSYEQYV.

This clone came up a few times. The gene calls are TRBV3-1 (or the pseudogene TRBV3-2) and TRBJ1-1; 8 bases map to TRBD1. The germline gives CDR1 LGHDT, CDR2 YNNKEL (reference sequence). V lost 2 bases and J lost 1; bases outside the gene matches: 3. This CDR3 spans 15 amino acids. CDR3 DNA sequence: TGTGCCAGCAGCCAAAGGACAGGGACGAACACTGAAGCTTTCTTT. Protein product: CASSQRTGTNTEAFF.

The chain employs TRBV2 and TRBJ1-2; D perhaps matches TRBD1 (5 bases). The V gene lost 5 bases and the J gene lost 8 bases, with 15 bases spanning the gap. The CDR3 contains 13 residues. Looked up from germline, CDR1 is SNHLY and CDR2 is FYNNEI. As DNA, the CDR3 is TGTGCCAGCAGTCGAGACATGGCAGGGGGCTACACCTTC. Translating gives CASSRDMAGGYTF.

The rearrangement uses TRBV14 and TRBJ1-2, with D uncertain. The ends were cut back, 1 base at V and 8 bases at J, with 8 bases in the middle. Germline CDR1 SGHDN, CDR2 FVKESK. The CDR3 totals 12 residues. CDR3 nucleotides: TGTGCCAGCAGCCAAGCCGGGAGCGGCTACACCTTC. Its translation is CASSQAGSGYTF.

The rearrangement uses TRBV7-2 and TRBJ1-5; D ambiguous. Trimming took 4 bases from V and 3 from J, leaving 10 bases between them. From germline, CDR1 is SGHTA and CDR2 FQGNSA. CDR3 length: 14 residues. Here the CDR3 DNA reads TGTGCCAGCAGCTCAACAGCTTACAATCAGCCCCAGCATTTT. Its translation is CASSSTAYNQPQHF.

The rearrangement uses TRBV24-1 and TRBJ1-1; D remains unclear. The CDR3 totals 15 residues. The V gene's germline CDR1 is KGHDR and CDR2 SFDVKD. Trimming removed 4 bases from V and 3 bases from J, with 14 bases in between. CDR3 region: CATSERNVGDTEAFF. In DNA, the CDR3 is TGTGCCACCAGTGAGCGGAATGTCGGGGACACTGAAGCTTTCTTT.

The chain recombines TRBV27 with TRBJ2-3, with 7 bases lining up with TRBD1. The V segment lost 0 bases and the J segment 5 bases; nucleotides outside the gene matches: 5. The CDR3 is 15 amino acids. Germline loops: CDR1 MNHEY, CDR2 SMNVEV (reference sequence). CDR3 sequence reads: CASSLSGGAGDTQYF. As DNA, the CDR3 is TGTGCCAGCAGTTTATCAGGGGGCGCGGGAGATACGCAGTATTTT.

CDR3 sequence: CASSSGAADYGYTF. CDR3 nucleotides: TGTGCCAGCAGCTCAGGGGCTGCAGACTATGGCTACACCTTC. V usage is TRBV5-6 and J usage is TRBJ1-2; possibly TRBD1 for D (6 bases). The CDR3 sequence is 14 residues long. V lost 3 bases to trimming and J lost 3 bases, with 12 bases between them. Germline loops: CDR1 SGHDT, CDR2 YYEEEE.

The rearrangement joins TRBV30 to TRBJ2-1, with 8 bases aligning to TRBD2. Germline assignment: CDR1 GTSNPN and CDR2 SVGIG (reference sequence). V trimming: 3 bases; J trimming: 8 bases; junction bases outside the gene matches: 12. The CDR3 has 15 residues. The CDR3 coding sequence is TGTGCCTGGAGACACCGGGGGGGGGTTCGCGATGAGCAGTTCTTC. Amino acids: CAWRHRGGVRDEQFF.